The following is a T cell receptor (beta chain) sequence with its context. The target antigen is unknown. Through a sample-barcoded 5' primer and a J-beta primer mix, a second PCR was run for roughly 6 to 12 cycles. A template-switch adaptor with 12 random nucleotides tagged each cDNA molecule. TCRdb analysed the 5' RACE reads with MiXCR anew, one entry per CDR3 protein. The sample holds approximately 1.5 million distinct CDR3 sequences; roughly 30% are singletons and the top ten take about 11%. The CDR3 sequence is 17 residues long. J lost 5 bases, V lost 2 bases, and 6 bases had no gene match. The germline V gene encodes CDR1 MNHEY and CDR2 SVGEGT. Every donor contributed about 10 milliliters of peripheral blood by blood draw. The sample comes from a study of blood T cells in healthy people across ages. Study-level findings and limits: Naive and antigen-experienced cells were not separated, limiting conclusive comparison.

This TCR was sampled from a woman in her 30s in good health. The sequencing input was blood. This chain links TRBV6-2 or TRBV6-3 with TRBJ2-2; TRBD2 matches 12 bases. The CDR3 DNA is TGTGCCAGCAGTTACCGGCTAGCGGGGGGGCGAACCGGGGAGCTGTTTTTT. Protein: CASSYRLAGGRTGELFF.